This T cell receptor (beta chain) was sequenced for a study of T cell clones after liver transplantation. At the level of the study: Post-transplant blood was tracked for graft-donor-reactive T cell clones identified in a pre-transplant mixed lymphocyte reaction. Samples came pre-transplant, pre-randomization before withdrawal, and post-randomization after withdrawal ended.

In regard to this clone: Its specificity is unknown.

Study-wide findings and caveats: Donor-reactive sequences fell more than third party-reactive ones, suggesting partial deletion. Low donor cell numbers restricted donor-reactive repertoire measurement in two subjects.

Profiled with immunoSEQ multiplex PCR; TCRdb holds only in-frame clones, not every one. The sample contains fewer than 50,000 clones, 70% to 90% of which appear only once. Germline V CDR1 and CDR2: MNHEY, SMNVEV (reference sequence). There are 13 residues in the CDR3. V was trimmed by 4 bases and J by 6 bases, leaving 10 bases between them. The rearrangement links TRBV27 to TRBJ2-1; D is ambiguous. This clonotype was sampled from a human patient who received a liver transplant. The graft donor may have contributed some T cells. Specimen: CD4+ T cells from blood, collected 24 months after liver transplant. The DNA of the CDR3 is TGTGCCAGCAGTTCAGAACTGCTCAATGAGCAGTTCTTC. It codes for CASSSELLNEQFF.